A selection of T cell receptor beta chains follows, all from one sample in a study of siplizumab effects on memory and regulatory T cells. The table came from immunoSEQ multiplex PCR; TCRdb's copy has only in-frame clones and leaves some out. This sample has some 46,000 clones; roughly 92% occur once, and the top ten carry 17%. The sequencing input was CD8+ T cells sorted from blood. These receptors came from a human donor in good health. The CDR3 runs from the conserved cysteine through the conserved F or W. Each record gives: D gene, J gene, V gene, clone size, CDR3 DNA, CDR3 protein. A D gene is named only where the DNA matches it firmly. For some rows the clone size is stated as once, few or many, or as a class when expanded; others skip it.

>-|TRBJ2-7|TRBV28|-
TGTGCCACACAGGGTGAAAAAGGACTACGCGAGCAGTACTTC
CATQGEKGLREQYF
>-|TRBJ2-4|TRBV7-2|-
TGTGCCAGCAGCTTACGGCTGGAAACCTTAGCCAAAAACATTCAGTACTTC
CASSLRLETLAKNIQYF
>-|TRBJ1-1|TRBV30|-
TGTGCCGGCATTGGAATCCCTGAAGCTTTCTTT
CAGIGIPEAFF
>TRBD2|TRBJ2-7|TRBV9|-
TGTGCCAGCAGCCCCAGCGGGGGATACGAGCAGTACTTC
CASSPSGGYEQYF
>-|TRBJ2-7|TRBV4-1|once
TGCGCCAGCAGCCAAGATAGCGCCGAACGGTACTTC
CASSQDSAERYF
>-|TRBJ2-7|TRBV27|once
TGTGCCAGCAGTGTCGGACGGCTCTACGAGCAGTACTTC
CASSVGRLYEQYF
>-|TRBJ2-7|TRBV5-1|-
TGCGCCAGTAGCATCGGGACACGAGCCTACGAGCAGTACTTC
CASSIGTRAYEQYF
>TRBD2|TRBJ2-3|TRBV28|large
TGTGCCAGCAGTTTCGGGACTAGCGGGAGAGGCGGAGATACGCAGTATTTT
CASSFGTSGRGGDTQYF
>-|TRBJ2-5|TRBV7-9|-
TGTGCCAGCACACCGGGATACAAAGAGACCCAGTACTTC
CASTPGYKETQYF
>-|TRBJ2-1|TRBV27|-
TGTGCCAGCAGTCATCTCCACAATGAGCAGTTCTTC
CASSHLHNEQFF
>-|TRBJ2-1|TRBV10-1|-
TGCGCCAGCAGCCACAGACCGGGAGAAGGGCAGTTCTTC
CASSHRPGEGQFF
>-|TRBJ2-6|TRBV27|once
TGTGCCAGCAGTTCCGCGCCAAGGGTCGGGGAGGCCAACGTCCTGACTTTC
CASSSAPRVGEANVLTF
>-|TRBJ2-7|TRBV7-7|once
TGTGCCAGCAGCATCAGTGAGAACTCCTACGAGCAGTACTTC
CASSISENSYEQYF
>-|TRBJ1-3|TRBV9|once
TGTGCCAGCAGCGTTCACAGGGAGGACTCTGGAAACACCATATATTTT
CASSVHREDSGNTIYF
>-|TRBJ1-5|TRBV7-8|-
TGTGCCAGCAGCCCTTACTTAGCCTGGGAGGTGGATAGCAATCAGCCCCAGCATTTT
CASSPYLAWEVDSNQPQHF
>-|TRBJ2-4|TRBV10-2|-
TGCGCCAGCCCGAATCGACCTCAGGGTACCATTCAGTACTTC
CASPNRPQGTIQYF
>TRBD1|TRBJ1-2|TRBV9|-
TGTGCCAGCAGCGTGACAGGGTCGGGTGGCTACACCTTC
CASSVTGSGGYTF
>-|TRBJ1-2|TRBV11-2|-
TGTGCCAGCAGCTTAGCCAGGGACTATGGCTACACCTTC
CASSLARDYGYTF
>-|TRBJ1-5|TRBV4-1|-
TGCGCCAGCAGCCATCCGGACCTAAAATACGGGGGCAATCAGCCCCAGCATTTT
CASSHPDLKYGGNQPQHF
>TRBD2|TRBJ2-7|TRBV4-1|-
TGCGCCAGCAGCCAAAGGACTAGCACTTACTACGAGCAGTACTTC
CASSQRTSTYYEQYF
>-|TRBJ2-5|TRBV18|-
TGTGCCAGCTCACCAGACGTAGGGACACTATACTTAGAGACCCAGTACTTC
CASSPDVGTLYLETQYF
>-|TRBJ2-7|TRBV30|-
TGTGCCTGTAGCGGACCCTCCTACGAGCAGTACTTC
CACSGPSYEQYF
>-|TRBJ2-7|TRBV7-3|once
TGTGCCAGCAGCTCGAGCGGCCAAGACTCCTACGAGCAGTACTTC
CASSSSGQDSYEQYF
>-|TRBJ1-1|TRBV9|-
TGTGCCAGCAGCGTAGAGGGTGGGACTCACACTGAAGCTTTCTTT
CASSVEGGTHTEAFF
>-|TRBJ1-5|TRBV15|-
TGTGCCACCAGCATAGGGGGGGCCAATCAGCCCCAGCATTTT
CATSIGGANQPQHF
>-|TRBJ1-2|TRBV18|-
TGTGCCAGCTCACCAGTACAGACTGTGAATGGCTACACCTTC
CASSPVQTVNGYTF
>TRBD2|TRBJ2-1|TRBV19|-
TGTGCCAGTTTAGCGGGAGCCCCCCACAATGAGCAGTTCTTC
CASLAGAPHNEQFF
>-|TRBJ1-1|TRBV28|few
TGTGCCAGCAGTTTGTGGAACACTGAAGCTTTCTTT
CASSLWNTEAFF
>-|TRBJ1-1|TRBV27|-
TGTGCCAGCAGTTTACACCGGGAGGAAGAGACTGAAGCTTTCTTT
CASSLHREEETEAFF
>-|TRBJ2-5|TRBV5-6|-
TGTGCCAGCCGGCCGGTGAGCGGGCCTCAAGAGACCCAGTACTTC
CASRPVSGPQETQYF
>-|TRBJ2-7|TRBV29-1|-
TGCAGCGTTCCCGGGATCTACGAGCAGTACTTC
CSVPGIYEQYF
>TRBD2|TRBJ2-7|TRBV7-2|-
TGTGCCAGCACCCCAGTAGGCCAGGCTAGCGGGGGATACGAGCAGTACTTC
CASTPVGQASGGYEQYF
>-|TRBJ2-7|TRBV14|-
TGTGCCAGCAGCCCAAAGGGGGGCGAGCAGTACTTC
CASSPKGGEQYF
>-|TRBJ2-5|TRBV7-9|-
TGTGCCAGCAGCTTAAGAGGAAGCATTCAAGAGACCCAGTACTTC
CASSLRGSIQETQYF
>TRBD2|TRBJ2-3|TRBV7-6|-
TGTGCCAGCAGCTTACTGACTAGCGGGAGTACGTCAACAGATACGCAGTATTTT
CASSLLTSGSTSTDTQYF
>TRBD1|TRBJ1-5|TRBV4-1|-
TGCGCCAGCAGCCAACGGGACAGCACGAATCAGCCCCAGCATTTT
CASSQRDSTNQPQHF
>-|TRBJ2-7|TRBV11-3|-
TGTGCCAGCAGCTCCCCAGGGTCCTACGAGCAGTACTTC
CASSSPGSYEQYF
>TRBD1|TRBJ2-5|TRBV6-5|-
TGTGCCAGCAGTTACCAGGGGGCGGAAGAGACCCAGTACTTC
CASSYQGAEETQYF
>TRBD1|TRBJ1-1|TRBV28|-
TGTGCCAGCAGTTCGCCGGGACAGGGGTTGGTGAACACTGAAGCTTTCTTT
CASSSPGQGLVNTEAFF
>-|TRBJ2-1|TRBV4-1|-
TGCGCCAGCAGCAAATACTTTTCAGCGGAGGAGCAGTTCTTC
CASSKYFSAEEQFF
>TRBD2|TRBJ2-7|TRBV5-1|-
TGCGCCAGCAGCTTTATGACTAGCGAGACCTACGAGCAGTACTTC
CASSFMTSETYEQYF
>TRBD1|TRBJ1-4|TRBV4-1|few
TGCGCCAGCAGCCAAGAAGGGGGCGTTGGGGAAAAACTGTTTTTT
CASSQEGGVGEKLFF
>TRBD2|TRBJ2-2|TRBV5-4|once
TGTGCCAGCAGCCGGGGGGACCTCCGCGGGGAGCTGTTTTTT
CASSRGDLRGELFF
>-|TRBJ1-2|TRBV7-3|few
TGTGCCAGCAGCTTAAACCCTGACGGTACGGATGGCTACACCTTC
CASSLNPDGTDGYTF
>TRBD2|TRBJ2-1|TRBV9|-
TGTGCCAGCAGCGTAGGGTTTAGCGGGCCCTCCTACAATGAGCAGTTCTTC
CASSVGFSGPSYNEQFF
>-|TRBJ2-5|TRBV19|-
TGTGCCAGTAGTCCCTACCTCGGAGGGGGGGCGAATTGGGAGACCCAGTACTTC
CASSPYLGGGANWETQYF
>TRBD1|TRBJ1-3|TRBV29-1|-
TGCAGCGTTGAGGGCAGGGGGTACTCTGGAAACACCATATATTTT
CSVEGRGYSGNTIYF
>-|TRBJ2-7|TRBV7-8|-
TGTGCCAGCAGCTTGGTCGGGGCTAATTACGAGCAGTACTTC
CASSLVGANYEQYF
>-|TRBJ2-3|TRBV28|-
TGTGCCAGCTCCGGTGGGGCAGATACGCAGTATTTT
CASSGGADTQYF
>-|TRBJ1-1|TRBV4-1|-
TGCGCCAGCAGCCACCCTATGACCGGTGCGGGCACTGAAGCTTTCTTT
CASSHPMTGAGTEAFF
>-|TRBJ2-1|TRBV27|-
TGTGCCAGCAGTTTATCGGTGGGCCTTGAGCAGTTCTTC
CASSLSVGLEQFF
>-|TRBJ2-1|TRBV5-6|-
TGTGCCAGCAGCGTTTGGCCGCGGGCCTCCAATGAGCAGTTCTTC
CASSVWPRASNEQFF
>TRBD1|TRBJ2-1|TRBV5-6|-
TGTGCCAGCAGCCCTGGGACAGGGGGCTGGGATGAGCAGTTCTTC
CASSPGTGGWDEQFF
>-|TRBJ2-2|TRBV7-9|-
TGTGCCAGCAGCTTAGTTGAGTTTGCTGCCGGGGAGCTGTTTTTT
CASSLVEFAAGELFF
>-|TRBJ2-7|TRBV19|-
TGTGCCAGTAGTGACCTTGGGACGCCCGAAGAGCAGTACTTC
CASSDLGTPEEQYF